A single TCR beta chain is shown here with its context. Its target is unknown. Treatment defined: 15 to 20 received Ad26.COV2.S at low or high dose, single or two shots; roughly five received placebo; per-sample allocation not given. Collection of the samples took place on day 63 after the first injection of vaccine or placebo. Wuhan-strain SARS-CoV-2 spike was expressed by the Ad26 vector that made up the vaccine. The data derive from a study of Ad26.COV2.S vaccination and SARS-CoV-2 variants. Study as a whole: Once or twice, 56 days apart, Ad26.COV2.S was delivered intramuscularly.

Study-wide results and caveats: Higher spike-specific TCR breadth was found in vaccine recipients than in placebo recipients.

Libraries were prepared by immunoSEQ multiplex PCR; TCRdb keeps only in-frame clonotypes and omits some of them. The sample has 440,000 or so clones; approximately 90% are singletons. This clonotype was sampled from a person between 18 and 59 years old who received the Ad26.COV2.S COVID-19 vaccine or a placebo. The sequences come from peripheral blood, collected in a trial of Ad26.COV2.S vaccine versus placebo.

This CDR3 reads CASSRHRARREAFF. The DNA for the CDR3 is TGCGCCAGCAGCCGCCACCGGGCCCGCCGTGAAGCTTTCTTT. The chain couples TRBV4-3 to TRBJ1-1; D is uncertain. This CDR3 spans 14 amino acids. The V gene lost 4 bases and the J gene lost 7 bases, with 16 bases spanning the gap. In germline, CDR1 is LGHNA, CDR2 YSLEER.